This T cell receptor (beta chain) was retrieved from a study of blood T cell repertoires in COVID-19 (dated by TCRdb to the early 2020s). Context from the whole study: Samples from collaborators originated in the United States, Italy and Spain and spanned both the acute and convalescent phases of COVID-19. Where available, HLA class I and class II types were obtained from metadata supplied by the sample provider rather than from assay-based typing. The material from the prospective study consisted of cDNA or gDNA derived from T cells, B-cell-depleted T cells, or PBMCs. Samples came from the ongoing ImmuneRACE study (first 160 participants) plus 1,254 subjects from 6 global collaborators. The repertoires were released in a freely available public database intended as a resource for research on the immune response to SARS-CoV-2. Sample metadata almost always included a de-identified subject ID, COVID-19 status, age in years and sex. Deeply sampled blood TCRbeta repertoires from subjects exposed to, actively infected with, or recovered from COVID-19 were included in the dataset.

Its CDR3 holds 16 amino acids, cysteine through phenylalanine. Only CDR3 DNA is held: 48 bases, read in frame from base 1. Trimming removed 3 bases from V and 5 bases from J; the gene matches leave 8 bases unexplained. CDR1 and CDR2 are read off the germline V gene as KGHDR and SFDVKD. Collaborating institutions collected whole blood in K2EDTA tubes following their own protocols. Collaborator samples were shipped for TCRbeta analysis as frozen whole blood, isolated PBMCs, or DNA extracted from either sample type. The immunoSEQ Assay, a bias-controlled multiplex PCR, was used to amplify TCRbeta CDR3 regions from genomic DNA. On the study's bioinformatics: The number of nucleated cells in each sample was estimated from the amplification of reference gene primers within the assay. Sequence reads were collapsed and filtered to measure the absolute abundance of every unique TCRbeta CDR3 rearrangement. For each sample, productive Simpson clonality was calculated as the square root of Simpson's diversity index across productive rearrangements. TCRdb carries this immuneACCESS record with in-frame sequences only. Its versions omit some clonotypes, under half of them owing to an unresolved V gene in the studies checked, with the rest unexplained. The V and J calls and the clone size are those of that table, but D and trimming were determined from the DNA. The sample table records more than 95,000 clones; roughly 80% of these occur just once. 2.5% to 3% of the sample is taken by the ten largest.

With regard to this clone: No antigen is known for it. Qualities for individual bases were not recorded, and no much larger clone is one base off.

Paper-wide results and their limitations: How much clinical and demographic metadata was included differed by source and by participant, and the metadata was provided uncurated.

This TCR was recovered from a middle-aged man with acute or convalescent COVID-19. The sequence joins TRBV24-1 to TRBJ2-1; TRBD1 fits 8 bases in the junction. The sequenced sample was peripheral blood. The CDR3 protein sequence reads: CATSDPGQGPDNEQFF. The nucleotide sequence reads as follows: TGTGCCACCAGTGATCCTGGACAGGGCCCCGACAATGAGCAGTTCTTC.